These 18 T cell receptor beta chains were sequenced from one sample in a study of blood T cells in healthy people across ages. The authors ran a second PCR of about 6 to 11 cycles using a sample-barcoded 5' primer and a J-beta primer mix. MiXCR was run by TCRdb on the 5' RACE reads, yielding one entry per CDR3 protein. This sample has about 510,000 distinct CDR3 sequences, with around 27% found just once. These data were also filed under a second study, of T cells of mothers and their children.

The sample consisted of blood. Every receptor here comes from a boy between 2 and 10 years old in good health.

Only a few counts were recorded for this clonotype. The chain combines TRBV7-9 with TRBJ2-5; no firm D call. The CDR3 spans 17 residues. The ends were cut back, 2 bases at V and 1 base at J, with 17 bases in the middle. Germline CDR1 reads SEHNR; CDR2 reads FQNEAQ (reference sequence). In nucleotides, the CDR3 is TGTGCCAGCAGCTTATACCCGTGGCCCCGGAGCCAAGAGACCCAGTACTTC. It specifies CASSLYPWPRSQETQYF.

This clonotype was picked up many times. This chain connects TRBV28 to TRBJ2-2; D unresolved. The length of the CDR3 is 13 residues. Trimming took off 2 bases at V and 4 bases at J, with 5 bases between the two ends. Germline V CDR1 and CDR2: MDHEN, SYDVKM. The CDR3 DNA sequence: TGTGCCAGCAGTTTACAAAGCACCGGGGAGCTGTTTTTT. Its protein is CASSLQSTGELFF. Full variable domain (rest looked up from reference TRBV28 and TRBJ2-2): DVKVTQSSRYLVKRTGEKVFLECVQDMDHENMFWYRQDPGLGLRLIYFSYDVKMKEKGDIPEGYSVSREKKERFSLILESASTNQTSMYLCASSLQSTGELFFGEGSRLTVL.

The CDR3 protein is CSVEDPSGRGGTGELFF. As DNA, the CDR3 is TGCAGCGTTGAAGATCCAAGCGGGAGAGGCGGCACCGGGGAGCTGTTTTTT. This chain joins TRBV29-1 and TRBJ2-2, with TRBD2 identical over 8 bases. Trimming took 0 bases from V and 4 from J; bases not matched to a gene: 10. CDR1 SQVTM and CDR2 ANQGSEA come from the germline V gene. The CDR3 is made up of 17 amino acids.

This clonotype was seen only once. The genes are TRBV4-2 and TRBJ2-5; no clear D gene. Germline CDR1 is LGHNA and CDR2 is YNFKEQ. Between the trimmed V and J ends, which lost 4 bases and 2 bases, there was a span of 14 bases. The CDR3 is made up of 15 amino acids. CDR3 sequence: CASSPVTTSQETQYF. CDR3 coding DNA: TGTGCCAGCAGCCCGGTGACGACTTCTCAAGAGACCCAGTACTTC.

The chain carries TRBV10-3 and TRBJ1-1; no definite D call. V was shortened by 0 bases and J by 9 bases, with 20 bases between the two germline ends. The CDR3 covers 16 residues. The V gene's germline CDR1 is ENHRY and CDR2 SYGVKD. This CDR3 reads CAISESLSVIALQAFF. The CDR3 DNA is TGTGCCATCAGTGAGTCTTTGTCCGTCATCGCCCTTCAAGCTTTCTTT.

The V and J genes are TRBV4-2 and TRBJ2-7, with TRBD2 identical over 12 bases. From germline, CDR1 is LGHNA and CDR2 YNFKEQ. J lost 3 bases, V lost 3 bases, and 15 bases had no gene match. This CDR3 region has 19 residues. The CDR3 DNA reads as TGTGCCAGCAGCCAGCGCCTCTCACTAGCGGGGGGTCCCCACTACGAGCAGTACTTC. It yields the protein CASSQRLSLAGGPHYEQYF.

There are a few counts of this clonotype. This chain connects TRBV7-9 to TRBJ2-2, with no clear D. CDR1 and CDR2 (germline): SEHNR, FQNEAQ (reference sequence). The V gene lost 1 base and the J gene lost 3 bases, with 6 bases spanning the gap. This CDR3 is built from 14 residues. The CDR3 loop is CASSLVTYTGELFF. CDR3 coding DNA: TGTGCCAGCAGCTTAGTGACTTACACCGGGGAGCTGTTTTTT.

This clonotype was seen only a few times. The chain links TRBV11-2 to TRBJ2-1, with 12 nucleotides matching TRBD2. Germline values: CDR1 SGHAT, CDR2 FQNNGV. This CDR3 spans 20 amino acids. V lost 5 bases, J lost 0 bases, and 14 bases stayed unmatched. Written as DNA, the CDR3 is TGTGCCAGCAGCCCACAGACTAGCGGGAGTAAGGGATTCTCCTACAATGAGCAGTTCTTC. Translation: CASSPQTSGSKGFSYNEQFF.

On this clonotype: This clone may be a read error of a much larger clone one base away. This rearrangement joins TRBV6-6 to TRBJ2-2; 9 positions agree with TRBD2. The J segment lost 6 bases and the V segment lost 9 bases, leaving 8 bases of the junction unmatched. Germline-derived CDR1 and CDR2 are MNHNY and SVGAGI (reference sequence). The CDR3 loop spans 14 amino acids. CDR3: CASALAGLPGELFF. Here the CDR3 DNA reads TGTGCCAGTGCCCTAGCGGGACTCCCCGGGGAGCTGTTTTTT.

DNA for the CDR3: TGCAGCGTAGACCATCCGAACGGGACTCCTTACGAGCAGTACTTC. Its translation is CSVDHPNGTPYEQYF. V gene TRBV29-1 combines with J gene TRBJ2-7; tentative D call: TRBD2 (6 bases). Germline CDR1 reads SQVTM; CDR2 reads ANQGSEA. Trimming cost V 6 bases and J 4 bases, with 22 bases left between them. The CDR3 contains 15 residues.

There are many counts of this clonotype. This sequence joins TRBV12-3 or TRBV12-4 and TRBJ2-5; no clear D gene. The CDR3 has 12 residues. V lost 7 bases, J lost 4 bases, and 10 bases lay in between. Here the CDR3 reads CASTAWPETQYF. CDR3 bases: TGTGCCAGCACGGCGTGGCCAGAGACCCAGTACTTC.

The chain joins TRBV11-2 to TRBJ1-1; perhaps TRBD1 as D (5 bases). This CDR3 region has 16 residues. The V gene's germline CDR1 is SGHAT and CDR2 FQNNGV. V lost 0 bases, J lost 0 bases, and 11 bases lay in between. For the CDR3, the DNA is TGTGCCAGCAGCTTAGATTCCCGGGGCCTGAACACTGAAGCTTTCTTT. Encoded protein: CASSLDSRGLNTEAFF.

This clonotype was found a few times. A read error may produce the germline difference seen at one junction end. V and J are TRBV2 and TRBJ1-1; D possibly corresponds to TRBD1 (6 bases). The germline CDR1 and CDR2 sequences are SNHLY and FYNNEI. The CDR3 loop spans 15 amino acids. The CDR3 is CASSHRAEKNIEAFF. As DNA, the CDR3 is TGTGCCAGCAGTCACAGGGCTGAAAAGAACATTGAAGCTTTCTTT.

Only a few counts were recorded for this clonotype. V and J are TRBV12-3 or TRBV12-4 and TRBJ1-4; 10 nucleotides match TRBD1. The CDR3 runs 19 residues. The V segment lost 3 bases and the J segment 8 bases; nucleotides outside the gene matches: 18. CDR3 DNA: TGTGCCAGCAGTTTCGGTTTTTGGGGACGGACAGGGGGTGAGGAAAAACTGTTTTTT. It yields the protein CASSFGFWGRTGGEEKLFF.

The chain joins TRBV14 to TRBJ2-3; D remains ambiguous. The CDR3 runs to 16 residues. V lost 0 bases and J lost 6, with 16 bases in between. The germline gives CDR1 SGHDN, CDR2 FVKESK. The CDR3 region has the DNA TGTGCCAGCAGCCAAGACAGGCGAGCCCCCAGGGATACGCAGTATTTT. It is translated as CASSQDRRAPRDTQYF.

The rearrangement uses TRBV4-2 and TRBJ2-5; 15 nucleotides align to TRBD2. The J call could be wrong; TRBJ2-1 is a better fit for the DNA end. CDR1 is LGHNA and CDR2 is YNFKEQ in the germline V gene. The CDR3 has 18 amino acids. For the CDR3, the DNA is TGTGCCAGCAGCCAAGGAAGGACTAGCGGGGGGGCCTTGGATGAGCAGTTCTTC. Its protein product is CASSQGRTSGGALDEQFF.

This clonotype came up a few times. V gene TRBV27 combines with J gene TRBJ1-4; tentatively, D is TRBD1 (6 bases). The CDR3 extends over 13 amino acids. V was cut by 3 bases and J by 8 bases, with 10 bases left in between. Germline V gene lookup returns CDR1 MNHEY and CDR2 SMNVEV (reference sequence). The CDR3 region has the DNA TGTGCCAGCAGTTTGGGCAGGGGCGAAAAACTGTTTTTT. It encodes CASSLGRGEKLFF.

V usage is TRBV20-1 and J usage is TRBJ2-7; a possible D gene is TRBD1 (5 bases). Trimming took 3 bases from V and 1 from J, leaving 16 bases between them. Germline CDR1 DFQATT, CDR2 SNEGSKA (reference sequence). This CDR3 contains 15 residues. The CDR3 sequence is CSASESRAASYEQYF. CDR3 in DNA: TGCAGTGCTAGTGAAAGCAGGGCCGCTTCCTACGAGCAGTACTTC.